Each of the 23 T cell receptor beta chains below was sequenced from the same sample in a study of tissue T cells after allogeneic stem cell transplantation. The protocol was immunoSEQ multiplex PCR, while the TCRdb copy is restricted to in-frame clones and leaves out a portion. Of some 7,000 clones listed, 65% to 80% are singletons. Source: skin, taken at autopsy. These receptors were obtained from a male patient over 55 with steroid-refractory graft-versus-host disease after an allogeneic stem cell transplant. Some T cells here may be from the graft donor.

CDR3 DNA: TGTGCCAGCAGCTTAGCGCTGAGGGTACAAGAGACCCAGTACTTC. Translating it yields CASSLALRVQETQYF. The rearrangement links TRBV7-8 to TRBJ2-5; a weak D match, TRBD2 (5 bases). From germline, CDR1 is SGHVS and CDR2 FQNEAQ. This CDR3 spans 15 amino acids. V was cut by 0 bases and J by 2 bases, with 10 bases left in between.

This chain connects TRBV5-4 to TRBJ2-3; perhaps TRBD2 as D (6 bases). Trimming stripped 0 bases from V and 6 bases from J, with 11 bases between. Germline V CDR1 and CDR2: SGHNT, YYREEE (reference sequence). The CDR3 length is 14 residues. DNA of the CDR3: TGTGCCAGCAGCTTGGCCGGGAGCGGGGATACGCAGTATTTT. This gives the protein CASSLAGSGDTQYF. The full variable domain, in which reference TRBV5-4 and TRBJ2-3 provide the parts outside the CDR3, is ETGVTQSPTHLIKTRGQQVTLRCSSQSGHNTVSWYQQALGQGPQFIFQYYREEENGRGNFPPRFSGLQFPNYSSELNVNALELDDSALYLCASSLAGSGDTQYFGPGTRLTVL.

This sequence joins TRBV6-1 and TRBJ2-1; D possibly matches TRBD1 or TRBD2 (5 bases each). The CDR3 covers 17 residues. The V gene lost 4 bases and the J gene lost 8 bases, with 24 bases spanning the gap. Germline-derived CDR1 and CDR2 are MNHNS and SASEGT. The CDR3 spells CASSAGTGGPMYDEQFF. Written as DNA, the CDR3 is TGTGCCAGCAGTGCCGGGACGGGCGGGCCCATGTATGATGAGCAGTTCTTC.

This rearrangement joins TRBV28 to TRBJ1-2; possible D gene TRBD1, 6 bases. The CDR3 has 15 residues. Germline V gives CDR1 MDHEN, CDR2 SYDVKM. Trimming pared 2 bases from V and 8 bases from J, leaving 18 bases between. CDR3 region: CASSLGGAGGQGYTF. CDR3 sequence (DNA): TGTGCCAGCAGTTTAGGGGGCGCGGGGGGGCAGGGCTACACCTTC.

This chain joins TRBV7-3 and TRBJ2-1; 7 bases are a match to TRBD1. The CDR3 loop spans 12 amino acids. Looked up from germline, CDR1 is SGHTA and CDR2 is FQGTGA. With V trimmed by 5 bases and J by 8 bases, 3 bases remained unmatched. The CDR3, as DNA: TGTGCCAGCAGCCCCGACAGGGATGAGCAGTTCTTC. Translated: CASSPDRDEQFF.

The CDR3 is CASSPPTDTQYF. As DNA, the CDR3 is TGCGCCAGCAGCCCCCCCACAGATACGCAGTATTTT. The V gene is TRBV5-1, the J gene TRBJ2-3; D unresolved. With 4 bases removed from V and 2 bases from J, the gap between germline ends came to 5 bases. The germline V gene encodes CDR1 SGHRS and CDR2 YFSETQ. This CDR3 has 12 residues.

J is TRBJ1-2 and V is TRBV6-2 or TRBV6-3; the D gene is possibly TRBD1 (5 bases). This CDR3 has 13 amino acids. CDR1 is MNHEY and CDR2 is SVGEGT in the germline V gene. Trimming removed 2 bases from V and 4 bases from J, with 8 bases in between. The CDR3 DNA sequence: TGTGCCAGCAGTTACAAAGGGGCCTATGGCTACACCTTC. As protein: CASSYKGAYGYTF.

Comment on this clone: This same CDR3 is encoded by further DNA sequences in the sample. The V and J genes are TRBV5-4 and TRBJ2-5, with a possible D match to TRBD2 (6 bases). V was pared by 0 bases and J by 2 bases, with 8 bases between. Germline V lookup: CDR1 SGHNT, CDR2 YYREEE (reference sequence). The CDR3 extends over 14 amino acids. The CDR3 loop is CASSLAGVQETQYF. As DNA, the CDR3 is TGTGCCAGCAGCTTGGCGGGAGTACAAGAGACCCAGTACTTC.

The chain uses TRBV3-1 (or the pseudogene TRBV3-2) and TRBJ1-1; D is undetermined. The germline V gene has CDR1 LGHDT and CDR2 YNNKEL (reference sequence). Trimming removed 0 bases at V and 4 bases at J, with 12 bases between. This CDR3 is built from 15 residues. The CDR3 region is CASSQEGSWGTEAFF. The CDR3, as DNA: TGTGCCAGCAGCCAAGAAGGCAGTTGGGGCACTGAAGCTTTCTTT.

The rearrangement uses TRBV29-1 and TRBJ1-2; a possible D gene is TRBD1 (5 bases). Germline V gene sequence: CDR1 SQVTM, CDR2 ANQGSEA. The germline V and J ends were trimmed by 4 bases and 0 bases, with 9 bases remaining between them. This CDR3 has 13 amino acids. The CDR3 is CSVVRGSNYGYTF. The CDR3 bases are TGCAGCGTTGTTCGGGGCTCTAACTATGGCTACACCTTC.

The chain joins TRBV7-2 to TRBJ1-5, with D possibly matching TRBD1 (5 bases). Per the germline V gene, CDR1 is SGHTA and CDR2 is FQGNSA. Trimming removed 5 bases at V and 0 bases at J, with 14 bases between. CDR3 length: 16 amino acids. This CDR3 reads CASSVVGVYSNQPQHF. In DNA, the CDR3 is TGTGCCAGCAGCGTCGTGGGGGTCTATAGCAATCAGCCCCAGCATTTT.

The CDR3: CASIPRGTAYNEQFF. CDR3 nucleotide sequence: TGTGCCAGCATCCCACGGGGGACCGCCTACAATGAGCAGTTCTTC. This rearrangement joins TRBV7-9 to TRBJ2-1; tentatively, D is TRBD2 (6 bases). V was shortened by 7 bases and J by 2 bases, with 15 bases between the two germline ends. The CDR3 has 15 residues. The V gene's germline CDR1 is SEHNR and CDR2 FQNEAQ (reference sequence). The full variable domain, in which reference TRBV7-9 and TRBJ2-1 provide the parts outside the CDR3, is DTGVSQNPRHKITKRGQNVTFRCDPISEHNRLYWYRQTLGQGPEFLTYFQNEAQLEKSRLLSDRFSAERPKGSFSTLEIQRTEQGDSAMYLCASIPRGTAYNEQFFGPGTRLTVL.

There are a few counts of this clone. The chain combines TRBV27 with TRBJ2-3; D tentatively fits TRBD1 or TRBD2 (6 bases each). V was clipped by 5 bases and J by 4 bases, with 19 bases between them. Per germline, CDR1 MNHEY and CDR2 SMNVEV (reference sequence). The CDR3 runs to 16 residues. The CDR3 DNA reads TGTGCCAGCAGTCCCCTCTGGGGGGCTTCCCCAGATACGCAGTATTTT. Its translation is CASSPLWGASPDTQYF.

The CDR3 nucleotides read TGTGCCAGCAGTGGGGGCTGGGGATCCTACGAGCAGTACTTC. It codes for CASSGGWGSYEQYF. V and J are TRBV2 and TRBJ2-7, with a weak D call TRBD1 (5 bases). V gave up 4 bases and J gave up 1 base, with 11 bases separating them. The CDR3 is 14 amino acids. Germline CDR1 SNHLY, CDR2 FYNNEI. The full variable domain, completed using reference TRBV2 and TRBJ2-7, is EPEVTQTPSHQVTQMGQEVILRCVPISNHLYFYWYRQILGQKVEFLVSFYNNEISEKSEIFDDQFSVERPDGSNFTLKIRSTKLEDSAMYFCASSGGWGSYEQYFGPGTRLTVT.

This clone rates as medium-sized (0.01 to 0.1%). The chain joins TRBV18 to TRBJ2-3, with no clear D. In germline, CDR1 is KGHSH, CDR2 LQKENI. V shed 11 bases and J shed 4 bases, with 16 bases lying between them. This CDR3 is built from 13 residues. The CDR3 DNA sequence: TGTGCCTCTCGGCGCCCCCTGGCAGATACGCAGTATTTT. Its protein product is CASRRPLADTQYF.

CDR3 protein: CAISVGVRTEAFF. DNA for the CDR3: TGTGCCATCAGTGTCGGGGTTCGTACTGAAGCTTTCTTT. The V call is TRBV10-3, the J call TRBJ1-1; D not resolved. V shed 4 bases and J shed 5 bases, with 11 bases lying between them. Germline CDR1 and CDR2: ENHRY and SYGVKD. The CDR3 runs 13 residues.

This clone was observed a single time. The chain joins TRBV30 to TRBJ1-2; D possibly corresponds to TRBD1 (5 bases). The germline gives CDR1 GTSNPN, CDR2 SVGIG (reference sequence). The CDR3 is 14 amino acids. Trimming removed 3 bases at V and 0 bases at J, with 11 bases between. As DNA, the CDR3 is TGTGCCTGGAGGTCGGGACCCACTAACTATGGCTACACCTTC. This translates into CAWRSGPTNYGYTF.

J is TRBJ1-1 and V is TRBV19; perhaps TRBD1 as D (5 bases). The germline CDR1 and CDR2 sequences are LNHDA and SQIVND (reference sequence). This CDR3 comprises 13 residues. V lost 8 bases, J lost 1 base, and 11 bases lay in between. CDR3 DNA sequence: TGTGCCAGTTCAACCCAGGGGAACACTGAAGCTTTCTTT. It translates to CASSTQGNTEAFF.

As DNA, the CDR3 is TGTGCCATCCTCACGATGGGACAGGGGGACTATGGCTACACCTTC. Translated, it gives CAILTMGQGDYGYTF. The rearrangement joins TRBV19 to TRBJ1-2; 11 bases agree with TRBD1. This CDR3 comprises 15 residues. The germline V gene encodes CDR1 LNHDA and CDR2 SQIVND (reference sequence). The V gene end was trimmed by 10 bases and the J gene end by 3 bases; junction bases not matched to a gene: 10.

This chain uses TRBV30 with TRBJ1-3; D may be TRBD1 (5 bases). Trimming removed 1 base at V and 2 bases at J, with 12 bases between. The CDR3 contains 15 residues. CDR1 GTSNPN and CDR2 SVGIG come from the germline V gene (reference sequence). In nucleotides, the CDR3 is TGTGCCTGGAGTGAAGGGACTACAACTGGAAACACCATATATTTT. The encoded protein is CAWSEGTTTGNTIYF. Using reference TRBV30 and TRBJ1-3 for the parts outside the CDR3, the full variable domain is SQTIHQWPATLVQPVGSPLSLECTVEGTSNPNLYWYRQAAGRGLQLLFYSVGIGQISSEVPQNLSASRPQDRQFILSSKKLLLSDSGFYLCAWSEGTTTGNTIYFGEGSWLTVV.

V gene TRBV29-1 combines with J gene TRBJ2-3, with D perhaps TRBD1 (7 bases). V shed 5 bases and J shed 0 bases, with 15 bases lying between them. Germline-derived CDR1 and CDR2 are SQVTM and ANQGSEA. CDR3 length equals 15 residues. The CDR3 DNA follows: TGCAGCGTTCCAGGGGGGAGGTATAGCACAGATACGCAGTATTTT. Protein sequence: CSVPGGRYSTDTQYF.

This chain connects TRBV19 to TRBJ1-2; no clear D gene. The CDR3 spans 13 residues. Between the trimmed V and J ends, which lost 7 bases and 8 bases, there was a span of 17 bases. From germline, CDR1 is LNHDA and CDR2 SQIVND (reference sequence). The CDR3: CASTPGPGRGYTF. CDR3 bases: TGTGCCAGTACCCCGGGCCCCGGACGGGGCTACACCTTC.

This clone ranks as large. This chain's CDR3 is CASSKRALNTEAFF. The CDR3 nucleotides read TGTGCCAGCTCCAAGAGGGCGCTGAACACTGAAGCTTTCTTT. The rearrangement joins TRBV7-9 to TRBJ1-1; D gene uncertain. This CDR3 is built from 14 residues. Between the trimmed V and J ends, which lost 8 bases and 0 bases, there was a span of 13 bases. From germline, CDR1 is SEHNR and CDR2 FQNEAQ (reference sequence).